This T cell receptor (beta chain) was sequenced for a study of Ad26.COV2.S vaccination and SARS-CoV-2 variants. The germline V gene encodes CDR1 LGHDT and CDR2 YNNKEL (reference sequence). The CDR3 totals 15 residues. The ends were cut back, 0 bases at V and 4 bases at J, with 10 bases in the middle. Here immunoSEQ multiplex PCR was the method, and the copy in TCRdb shows in-frame clones only, minus some. The sample yields about 460,000 clones, 80% to 90% seen once. Described treatment: over 15 received Ad26.COV2.S at low or high dose, single or two shots; several received placebo; per-sample allocation not given. Specimen acquisition occurred on day 63 following the initial vaccine or placebo injection.

The sequences come from peripheral blood, collected in a trial of Ad26.COV2.S vaccine versus placebo. The receptor was derived from a person aged 18-60 years who received the Ad26.COV2.S COVID-19 vaccine or a placebo. The chain carries TRBV3-1 (or the pseudogene TRBV3-2) and TRBJ1-3; D ambiguous. The CDR3 is CASSQDQVRGNTIYF. CDR3 sequence (DNA): TGTGCCAGCAGCCAAGATCAGGTTCGCGGAAACACCATATATTTT.